Listed below are T cell receptor beta chains from one sample, sequenced in a study of shared clonotypes between healthy human individuals. Clones were read by immunoSEQ multiplex PCR, and TCRdb kept only the in-frame ones, dropping some. The table has some 2,000,000 clones, about 95% seen once. Sequencing input: naive CD8+ T cells sorted from blood. These TCRs come from a man younger than 35 in good health. CDR3s include the opening cysteine and the closing phenylalanine or tryptophan. A D gene is named only where the DNA matches it firmly. Not every row has a clone size; where given, it reads once, few, many or a size class.

>TRBD1|TRBV23-1|TRBJ2-5|.
CASSHQGTGGGETQYF
TGCGCCAGCAGTCACCAAGGGACAGGGGGGGGAGAGACCCAGTACTTC
>TRBD2|TRBV9|TRBJ2-1|.
CASSVLGTSGGAFGEQFF
TGTGCCAGCAGCGTATTAGGGACTAGCGGGGGGGCTTTTGGTGAGCAGTTCTTC
>TRBD2|TRBV27|TRBJ2-3|.
CASSLGRGYYTDTQYF
TGTGCCAGCAGTTTAGGGCGGGGGTACTACACAGATACGCAGTATTTT
>TRBD2|TRBV4-3|TRBJ2-7|once
CASSQDSSGIYEQYF
TGCGCCAGCAGCCAAGATTCTAGCGGGATCTACGAGCAGTACTTC
>.|TRBV10-3|TRBJ2-3|.
CAISELMLEEDTQYF
TGTGCCATCAGTGAGTTAATGTTGGAGGAGGATACGCAGTATTTT
>.|TRBV7-9|TRBJ2-2|.
CASSSTGWGTGELFF
TGTGCCAGCAGCTCAACAGGGTGGGGGACCGGGGAGCTGTTTTTT
>TRBD1|TRBV9|TRBJ1-2|.
CASSAGTGGNPDYGYTF
TGTGCCAGCAGCGCGGGGACAGGGGGCAATCCAGACTATGGCTACACCTTC
>.|TRBV27|TRBJ2-7|.
CASSLGEEQYF
TGTGCCAGCAGTTTAGGGGAAGAGCAGTACTTC
>TRBD1|TRBV6-1|TRBJ2-5|once
CASSESGTGTGKTQYF
TGTGCCAGCAGTGAGTCCGGGACAGGGACCGGAAAGACCCAGTACTTC
>.|TRBV15|TRBJ2-7|.
CATSSGRGYEQYF
TGTGCCACCAGCAGTGGACGGGGCTACGAGCAGTACTTC
>.|TRBV4-3|TRBJ2-7|.
CASSQVVRYEQYF
TGCGCCAGCAGCCAAGTAGTGAGGTACGAGCAGTACTTC
>TRBD1|TRBV6-1|TRBJ2-1|.
CASSLGQGARNEQFF
TGTGCCAGCAGTCTGGGACAGGGGGCGAGAAATGAGCAGTTCTTC
>.|TRBV9|TRBJ2-1|.
CASSVELARDEQFF
TGTGCCAGCAGCGTAGAACTAGCTCGGGATGAGCAGTTCTTC
>.|TRBV7-9|TRBJ1-1|.
CASSLPLSGEAFF
TGTGCCAGCAGCTTACCACTGTCTGGAGAAGCTTTCTTT
>TRBD1|TRBV4-1|TRBJ2-7|once
CASSQRQGRYEQYF
TGCGCCAGCAGCCAGAGACAGGGCCGGTACGAGCAGTACTTC
>TRBD2|TRBV4-1|TRBJ2-1|.
CASSQEGGRAYNEQFF
TGCGCCAGCAGCCAAGAAGGCGGGAGGGCCTACAATGAGCAGTTCTTC
>.|TRBV2|TRBJ2-7|.
CASSSSGSEQYF
TGTGCCAGCAGTTCATCAGGGTCCGAGCAGTACTTC
>.|TRBV18|TRBJ1-1|.
CASSLRDLNTEAFF
TGTGCCAGCTCATTAAGGGACCTAAACACTGAAGCTTTCTTT
>TRBD1|TRBV7-9|TRBJ2-7|.
CASSQNTLTGVLSVEQYF
TGTGCCAGCAGCCAAAATACCTTGACAGGGGTCCTCTCAGTCGAGCAGTACTTC
>.|TRBV4-3|TRBJ1-4|.
CASSQALDLSEKLFF
TGCGCCAGCAGCCAAGCCCTTGACCTCTCGGAGAAACTGTTTTTT
>.|TRBV7-8|TRBJ2-1|.
CASSFRDGHNEQFF
TGTGCCAGCAGCTTCCGGGACGGTCACAATGAGCAGTTCTTC
>TRBD1|TRBV27|TRBJ2-7|.
CASSLSGGQGIYEQYF
TGTGCCAGCAGTTTATCGGGGGGACAGGGAATCTACGAGCAGTACTTC
>.|TRBV30|TRBJ2-3|.
CAWSLRGSTDTQYF
TGTGCCTGGAGTCTACGGGGTAGCACAGATACGCAGTATTTT
>.|TRBV6-5|TRBJ2-2|.
CASSPHRGPGELFF
TGTGCCAGCAGTCCCCACCGGGGCCCCGGGGAGCTGTTTTTT
>.|TRBV27|TRBJ1-1|.
CASSLGANTEAFF
TGTGCCAGCAGTTTAGGCGCGAACACTGAAGCTTTCTTT
>.|TRBV25-1|TRBJ2-1|once
CASSEMGAASSNEQFF
TGTGCCAGCAGTGAAATGGGCGCGGCTAGCTCCAATGAGCAGTTCTTC
>.|TRBV7-8|TRBJ1-4|.
CASSSDSLANEKLFF
TGTGCCAGCAGCTCGGACAGTTTAGCTAATGAAAAACTGTTTTTT
>.|TRBV7-9|TRBJ2-5|.
CASRGDGQETQYF
TGTGCCAGCAGAGGGGACGGCCAAGAGACCCAGTACTTC
>.|TRBV6-5|TRBJ2-5|.
CASSYHGETQYF
TGTGCCAGCAGTTACCACGGGGAGACCCAGTACTTC
>.|TRBV7-8|TRBJ1-6|once
CASSLAEGPYNSPLHF
TGTGCCAGCAGCTTAGCTGAAGGACCTTATAATTCACCCCTCCACTTT
>.|TRBV9|TRBJ2-7|.
CASSGGTVSYEQYF
TGTGCCAGCAGCGGCGGGACGGTCTCCTACGAGCAGTACTTC
>.|TRBV9|TRBJ2-3|few
CASSVAGDTDTQYF
TGTGCCAGCAGCGTAGCGGGGGACACAGATACGCAGTATTTT
>TRBD1|TRBV10-3|TRBJ2-2|.
CAISRTGGNTGELFF
TGTGCCATCAGTCGGACAGGGGGAAACACCGGGGAGCTGTTTTTT
>.|TRBV4-3|TRBJ2-7|.
CASSQELLYEQYF
TGCGCCAGCAGCCAAGAATTACTGTACGAGCAGTACTTC
>TRBD1|TRBV7-3|TRBJ2-1|.
CASSLGTDNEQFF
TGTGCCAGCAGCTTAGGGACAGACAATGAGCAGTTCTTC
>TRBD2|TRBV9|TRBJ2-7|.
CASSVEGTSYGEQYF
TGTGCCAGCAGCGTAGAGGGGACTAGTTATGGCGAGCAGTACTTC
>.|TRBV13|TRBJ2-2|.
CASSLTWNTGELFF
TGTGCCAGCAGCTTAACTTGGAACACCGGGGAGCTGTTTTTT
>.|TRBV2|TRBJ1-2|.
CASIPDPNYGYTF
TGTGCCAGCATCCCGGACCCAAACTATGGCTACACCTTC
>.|TRBV7-9|TRBJ2-3|.
CASSQQDTDTQYF
TGTGCCAGCAGCCAACAAGACACAGATACGCAGTATTTT
>TRBD1|TRBV4-1|TRBJ1-6|.
CASSFQTGSTSPLHF
TGCGCCAGCAGCTTTCAGACAGGGTCGACTTCACCCCTCCACTTT
>.|TRBV5-1|TRBJ1-1|.
CASSLDGEAFF
TGCGCCAGCAGCTTGGACGGTGAAGCTTTCTTT
>TRBD1|TRBV7-9|TRBJ2-7|.
CATREGGYLDEQYF
TGTGCCACCAGGGAAGGGGGCTATCTCGACGAGCAGTACTTC